The 13 T cell receptor beta chains below come from one sample, sequenced in a study of memory CD4+ T cells and cytomegalovirus serostatus. Single viable CD3+CD4+CD8-CD45RO+ cells were sorted as the memory CD4+ T cells. Repertoires were generated with immunoSEQ multiplex PCR, while TCRdb's copy carries only in-frame clones and drops some. This table has 55,000 to 65,000 clones, around 82% appearing once. Specimen: memory CD4+ T cells from blood. The source of these receptors is an adult in good health and CMV-seronegative. Some clones in this sample may be carry-over from other donors' samples.

This clone was seen once. V and J are TRBV27 and TRBJ2-2, with a weak D call TRBD2 (5 bases). Germline V gene data show CDR1 as MNHEY and CDR2 as SMNVEV (reference sequence). Trimming took 4 bases from V and 5 from J, leaving 11 bases between them. The CDR3 is made up of 14 amino acids. In DNA, the CDR3 is TGTGCCAGCAGTTGGCAGCGGAGGACCGGGGAGCTGTTTTTT. Protein: CASSWQRRTGELFF.

This chain uses TRBV7-2 with TRBJ2-7; 9 nucleotides align to TRBD2. The CDR3 contains 15 residues. V trimming: 6 bases; J trimming: 2 bases; junction bases outside the gene matches: 8. CDR1 SGHTA and CDR2 FQGNSA come from the germline V gene. The CDR3 nucleotides read TGTGCCAGCAGGTCAACCGCGGGAGGGCCCTACGAGCAGTACTTC. It translates to CASRSTAGGPYEQYF.

This clone was seen just once. The genes are TRBV28 and TRBJ1-5; D possibly corresponds to TRBD1 (5 bases). Germline CDR1 is MDHEN and CDR2 is SYDVKM. V lost 6 bases, J lost 3 bases, and 12 bases lay in between. There are 14 residues in the CDR3. CDR3 region: CASSRGDSNQPQHF. The DNA for the CDR3 is TGTGCCAGCAGCCGGGGGGACTCCAATCAGCCCCAGCATTTT.

This chain connects TRBV6-6 to TRBJ1-1, with 7 bases fitting TRBD1. V shed 6 bases and J 2 bases; nucleotides not matched to a gene: 3. The length of the CDR3 is 13 residues. Germline-derived CDR1 and CDR2 are MNHNY and SVGAGI (reference sequence). CDR3 sequence reads: CASRSGGNTEAFF. The DNA for the CDR3 is TGTGCCAGCAGGTCAGGGGGTAACACTGAAGCTTTCTTT.

The chain has TRBV28 and TRBJ1-2; 8 bases line up with TRBD1. This CDR3 is 19 amino acids long. Germline loops: CDR1 MDHEN, CDR2 SYDVKM. V lost 4 bases to trimming and J lost 5 bases; unmatched junction nucleotides: 21. CDR3 loop: CASSSTTRTGRRYRYGYTF. As DNA, the CDR3 is TGTGCCAGCAGTTCGACGACCCGGACAGGGAGAAGATACCGATATGGCTACACCTTC.

This clone was observed a few times. Written as DNA, the CDR3 is TGCAGCGGGGGGACTAGGGGGAATGAGCAGTTCTTC. Its protein product is CSGGTRGNEQFF. V is TRBV29-1 and J is TRBJ2-1, with 8 bases that match TRBD2. Germline V gene lookup returns CDR1 SQVTM and CDR2 ANQGSEA. V lost 7 bases and J lost 7; bases outside the gene matches: 6. The CDR3 covers 12 residues.

The chain joins TRBV10-3 to TRBJ1-1; D not resolved. Germline V lookup: CDR1 ENHRY, CDR2 SYGVKD. V lost 0 bases and J lost 2, with 10 bases in between. This CDR3 contains 15 residues. CDR3 in amino acids: CAISESAALNTEAFF. CDR3 sequence (DNA): TGTGCCATCAGTGAGTCCGCAGCCCTCAACACTGAAGCTTTCTTT.

The V gene is TRBV7-8, the J gene TRBJ2-3, with TRBD2 as a possible D gene (6 bases). CDR1 is SGHVS, CDR2 FQNEAQ, per germline. V was pared by 4 bases and J by 0 bases, with 14 bases between. The CDR3 is made up of 16 amino acids. The CDR3 spells CASSSGIGRSTDTQYF. CDR3 sequence (DNA): TGTGCCAGCAGCTCTGGAATTGGGAGGAGCACAGATACGCAGTATTTT. The full variable domain, with the rest looked up from reference TRBV7-8 and TRBJ2-3, is GAGVSQSPRYKVAKRGQDVALRCDPISGHVSLFWYQQALGQGPEFLTYFQNEAQLDKSGLPSDRFFAERPEGSVSTLKIQRTQQEDSAVYLCASSSGIGRSTDTQYFGPGTRLTVL.

The V call is TRBV6-4, the J call TRBJ1-6; no definite D call. The CDR3 has 13 amino acids. CDR1 is MRHNA and CDR2 is SNTAGT in the germline V gene. V dropped 6 bases and J dropped 3 bases, with 6 bases sitting between them. CDR3 residues: CASRRDYNSPLHF. In DNA form, the CDR3 reads TGTGCCAGCAGGAGGGACTATAATTCACCCCTCCACTTT.

J is TRBJ2-6 and V is TRBV9, with 7 bases matching TRBD1. CDR1 SGDLS and CDR2 YYNGEE come from the germline V gene. J gave up 0 bases and V 7 bases, and 10 bases lay outside the gene matches. The CDR3 runs to 17 residues. The CDR3 DNA follows: TGTGCCAGCTCTCGGACAGGAACGAGCTCTGGGGCCAACGTCCTGACTTTC. Translation: CASSRTGTSSGANVLTF.

The V gene is TRBV4-1, the J gene TRBJ1-4; D uncertain. V lost 2 bases and J 1 base, leaving 8 bases between the germline ends. Germline V gives CDR1 MGHRA, CDR2 YSYEKL. CDR3 length equals 15 residues. Here the CDR3 DNA reads TGCGCCAGCAGCCAAACGGCGGGAACTAATGAAAAACTGTTTTTT. It specifies CASSQTAGTNEKLFF.

This chain joins TRBV12-5 and TRBJ2-3, with a possible D match to TRBD2 (5 bases). Germline assignment: CDR1 LGHNT and CDR2 FRNRAP. The CDR3 totals 15 residues. V was pared by 3 bases and J by 1 base, with 11 bases between. The CDR3 sequence is CASGLSSKGTDTQYF. The CDR3 DNA sequence: TGTGCTAGTGGTTTATCTAGCAAGGGCACAGATACGCAGTATTTT.

This clone was counted only a few times. The genes are TRBV28 and TRBJ2-2; 10 bases map to TRBD1. The germline CDR1 and CDR2 sequences are MDHEN and SYDVKM. The trim removed 5 bases at V and 3 bases at J, leaving 9 bases unmatched. This CDR3 comprises 17 residues. The CDR3 DNA follows: TGTGCCAGCAGTGCCGGGACAGGGGTCTGGGACACCGGGGAGCTGTTTTTT. This encodes CASSAGTGVWDTGELFF.